The T cell receptor beta chain described here comes from a study of T-cell memory formation after mild COVID-19. Study overall: Largely, TCR clusters stayed within a single donor. Study-wide findings and caveats: Unconfirmed was the SARS-CoV-2 specificity of second-wave clones that peaked on day 37. Certain responding clones were present in pre-infection memory, suggesting participation of cross-reactive memory.

This clonotype was recorded a few times. Its antigen is currently unknown. The length of the CDR3 is 17 residues. V lost 2 bases and J lost 8; bases outside the gene matches: 14. Germline CDR1 MNHNY, CDR2 SVGAGI (reference sequence). Constant-segment primers and 5'RACE yielded cDNA libraries for TCR alpha and TCR beta, each carrying sample barcodes and UMIs. One entry per CDR3 protein results from TCRdb running MiXCR on the 5' RACE reads. This table holds 140,000 or so distinct CDR3 sequences, about 14% found once. The chain couples TRBV6-6 to TRBJ1-2, with TRBD1 matching 10 bases. This TCR was recovered from an adult woman who had mild COVID-19 (a few samples of this study predate the infection). Cell type and time point are not known. The sequenced material came from PBMCs or a T cell subset sorted from them (not recorded which). CDR3 nucleotides: TGTGCCAGCAGTTACGGGGGACAGGGGCGAGGTATCGACGGCTACACCTTC. It codes for CASSYGGQGRGIDGYTF.